This is a list of T cell receptor beta chains from one sample in a study of control samples from healthy donors and cancer patients. Here immunoSEQ multiplex PCR was the method, and the copy in TCRdb shows in-frame clones only, minus some. The table includes roughly 90,000 clones, approximately 88% detected once. The sample consisted of PBMCs. These receptor sequences come from a woman between 50 and 59 years old with colorectal cancer. CDR3s include the opening cysteine and the closing phenylalanine or tryptophan. Each record gives: V gene, J gene, CDR3 protein.

TRBV7-3	TRBJ2-3	CASSLTGSTDTQYF
TRBV5-1	TRBJ2-1	CASSPSGGKNEQFF
TRBV18	TRBJ1-1	CASSPTEGKTEAFF
TRBV6-5	TRBJ1-1	CASSSGGTMNTEAFF
TRBV6-4	TRBJ2-3	CASSDYSGERDTQYF
TRBV7-9	TRBJ1-5	CASSREQACQPQHF
TRBV5-6	TRBJ1-2	CASRSGQWMYGYTF
TRBV2	TRBJ1-2	CASSAGQSTIYGYTF
TRBV24-1	TRBJ1-1	CATSDANTEAFF
TRBV2	TRBJ2-5	CASIRGRYQETQYF
TRBV6-1	TRBJ1-6	CASSEEQGLGSPLHF
TRBV4-1	TRBJ1-1	CASSQEFYGTGPTEAFF
TRBV27	TRBJ1-1	CASSYRGTTEAFF
TRBV2	TRBJ2-5	CASRLAGGPWETQYF
TRBV6-5	TRBJ2-1	CASSSWRAGGDEQFF
TRBV3-1/TRBV3-2	TRBJ1-5	CASSPSPTGNQPQHF
TRBV4-3	TRBJ2-5	CASSQGAGGNLQETQYF
TRBV6-5	TRBJ1-6	CASTRTGVNNSPLHF
TRBV19	TRBJ2-5	CASSTPSGGQETQYF
TRBV4-1	TRBJ1-1	CASSQDPASSTEAFF
TRBV6-1	TRBJ2-5	CASSEQRVQETQYF
TRBV6-2/TRBV6-3	TRBJ1-1	CASSYPRPTEAFF
TRBV3-1/TRBV3-2	TRBJ2-1	CASSLYNEQFF
TRBV7-2	TRBJ1-1	CASSSWTGNTEAFF
TRBV6-1	TRBJ2-6	CASSEAGVGSGANVLTF
TRBV12-5	TRBJ1-6	CASGLSGDPPLHF
TRBV30	TRBJ2-3	CAWSAGLAHHTQYF
TRBV7-9	TRBJ2-2	CASINKTGTVNTGELFF
TRBV6-2/TRBV6-3	TRBJ2-4	CASSSIRQGGLQRAKNIQYF
TRBV6-6	TRBJ2-5	CASRFGGGETQYF
TRBV6-2/TRBV6-3	TRBJ1-1	CASSTGRLTAFF
TRBV19	TRBJ2-3	CTSSPPWGDTQYF
TRBV12-3/TRBV12-4	TRBJ2-5	CASKIGETQYF
TRBV29-1	TRBJ2-1	CSVGGPSLREQFF
TRBV5-1	TRBJ1-1	CASSLNWAANTEAFF
TRBV30	TRBJ1-3	CAVTGPSGNTIYF
TRBV6-5	TRBJ2-3	CASDSVGTGSRYF
TRBV30	TRBJ1-2	CAWRASRYGYTF
TRBV28	TRBJ1-1	CASSFSGGNTEAFF
TRBV19	TRBJ2-5	CASMGPPGVRETQYF
TRBV4-3	TRBJ1-2	CASRGGTGSNYGYTF
TRBV4-3	TRBJ2-5	CASSQGDTQGQETQYF